The 23 T cell receptor beta chains below come from one sample, sequenced in a study of blood T cell repertoires in COVID-19. Assay: immunoSEQ multiplex PCR; the TCRdb copy retains only in-frame clones and omits some. The sample carries 72,000 or so clones, around nine tenths recorded once. The sequencing sample was made of peripheral blood. The source of these receptors is a woman aged 55-75 years with acute or convalescent COVID-19.

The genes are TRBV1 and TRBJ1-1; the table gives TRBD1 as D, unverified against the DNA. TRBV1 is noted as a pseudogene. This CDR3 has 17 amino acids. The CDR3 protein is CTSSPGTTGPDITEAFF. The DNA of the CDR3 is TGCACCAGCAGCCCCGGAACCACAGGGCCTGATATCACTGAAGCTTTCTTT.

The chain carries TRBV18 and TRBJ1-1; D gene uncertain. Germline CDR1 and CDR2: KGHSH and LQKENI. Trimming removed 5 bases at V and 0 bases at J, with 4 bases between. This CDR3 spans 12 amino acids. As DNA, the CDR3 is TGTGCCAGCTCAGCGATGAACACTGAAGCTTTCTTT. Encoded protein: CASSAMNTEAFF.

The chain recombines TRBV3-1 (or the pseudogene TRBV3-2) with TRBJ2-2; D perhaps matches TRBD2 (5 bases). CDR1 and CDR2 (germline): LGHDT, YNNKEL (reference sequence). V was pared by 4 bases and J by 1 base, with 13 bases between. CDR3 length: 16 amino acids. CDR3: CASSRRTALNTGELFF. The CDR3 region has the DNA TGTGCCAGCAGCCGACGGACTGCTTTGAACACCGGGGAGCTGTTTTTT.

V and J are TRBV5-5 and TRBJ2-3; 9 bases fit TRBD1. The CDR3 runs 17 residues. Unmatched junction bases numbered 15, after V lost 6 bases and J lost 4 bases. Germline V lookup: CDR1 SGHKS, CDR2 YYEKEE (reference sequence). The CDR3 spells CASTPSRDREGADTQYF. DNA for the CDR3: TGTGCCAGCACCCCGTCCCGGGACAGGGAAGGTGCAGATACGCAGTATTTT.

This chain uses TRBV3-1 (or the pseudogene TRBV3-2) with TRBJ2-3; tentative D call: TRBD2 (7 bases). The length of the CDR3 is 16 residues. The germline V gene encodes CDR1 LGHDT and CDR2 YNNKEL (reference sequence). The V and J ends lost 4 bases and 1 base respectively, with 15 bases between them. The CDR3 region is CASSRSGGGRTDTQYF. CDR3 coding DNA: TGTGCCAGCAGCCGTAGTGGGGGGGGGCGCACAGATACGCAGTATTTT.

V and J are TRBV6-1 and TRBJ1-5; D unclear. Trimming shortened V by 3 bases and J by 9 bases, and 15 bases separated the two germline ends. Germline V lookup: CDR1 MNHNS, CDR2 SASEGT. CDR3 length: 14 residues. CDR3 bases: TGTGCCAGCAGTGAGGAGGGCCGGATTGGGCCCCAGCATTTT. It encodes CASSEEGRIGPQHF.

The chain employs TRBV3-1 (or the pseudogene TRBV3-2) and TRBJ1-1; no clear D gene. V was cut by 1 base and J by 7 bases, with 10 bases left in between. Germline CDR1 LGHDT, CDR2 YNNKEL (reference sequence). This CDR3 spans 13 amino acids. This chain's CDR3 is CASSQVQAGEAFF. DNA of the CDR3: TGTGCCAGCAGCCAAGTCCAGGCAGGTGAAGCTTTCTTT.

The chain links TRBV11-1 to TRBJ1-3; no clear D. Between the trimmed V and J ends, which lost 5 bases and 0 bases, there was a span of 11 bases. The germline V gene has CDR1 SGHAT and CDR2 FQDESV (reference sequence). The CDR3 length is 15 residues. In nucleotides, the CDR3 is TGTGCCAGCAGCCTACAGACGCCCTCTGGAAACACCATATATTTT. Amino acids: CASSLQTPSGNTIYF. Looking up the rest from reference TRBV11-1 and TRBJ1-3 gives the full variable domain: EAEVAQSPRYKITEKSQAVAFWCDPISGHATLYWYRQILGQGPELLVQFQDESVVDDSQLPKDRFSAERLKGVDSTLKIQPAELGDSAMYLCASSLQTPSGNTIYFGEGSWLTVV.

This chain connects TRBV11-2 to TRBJ1-2; 9 bases line up with TRBD1. CDR1 and CDR2 (germline): SGHAT, FQNNGV. V lost 5 bases and J lost 4; bases outside the gene matches: 8. The CDR3 sequence is 15 residues long. CDR3 DNA sequence: TGTGCCAGCAGCGCTTCGGACAGGGGCTTCTATGGCTACACCTTC. It yields the protein CASSASDRGFYGYTF.

The chain recombines TRBV6-1 with TRBJ2-3; 8 nucleotides agree with TRBD2. The CDR3 has 16 residues. Germline V lookup: CDR1 MNHNS, CDR2 SASEGT. After removal of 0 bases from V and 2 bases from J, the junction contained 4 bases not matched to a gene. The CDR3 reads CASSEARRGATDTQYF. The CDR3 region has the DNA TGTGCCAGCAGTGAAGCGAGGCGGGGGGCCACAGATACGCAGTATTTT.

This clone was detected only a few times. This sequence joins TRBV29-1 and TRBJ2-5, with D tentatively TRBD1 (6 bases). In germline, CDR1 is SQVTM, CDR2 ANQGSEA. CDR3 length: 12 amino acids. V shed 3 bases and J shed 4 bases, with 9 bases lying between them. CDR3 sequence (DNA): TGCAGCGTTGACCTAGGGGGAGAGACCCAGTACTTC. Translation gives CSVDLGGETQYF.

This clone came up once. The chain couples TRBV5-1 to TRBJ1-4; unclear D gene. The germline gives CDR1 SGHRS, CDR2 YFSETQ. V was cut by 4 bases and J by 5 bases, with 9 bases left in between. CDR3 size: 13 residues. The CDR3 DNA reads TGCGCCAGCAGCCGGGATGTAAATGAAAAACTGTTTTTT. Its protein is CASSRDVNEKLFF.

The rearrangement uses TRBV2 and TRBJ2-1; 9 bases line up with TRBD2. With 6 bases clipped from V and 2 bases from J, the junction kept 11 bases outside the gene matches. The CDR3 totals 17 residues. CDR1 is SNHLY and CDR2 is FYNNEI in the germline V gene. The CDR3 DNA follows: TGTGCCAGCAGGGGGGACCGCGGGGGGGCCCCCTACAATGAGCAGTTCTTC. Amino acid sequence: CASRGDRGGAPYNEQFF.

This chain uses TRBV28 with TRBJ2-7, with 7 bases identical to TRBD1. The CDR3 contains 14 residues. V gave up 3 bases and J gave up 5 bases; unmatched junction bases: 7. Germline lookup yields CDR1 MDHEN and CDR2 SYDVKM. Here the CDR3 reads CASSFGRTGDEQYF. The DNA for the CDR3 is TGTGCCAGCAGTTTTGGTCGAACAGGGGACGAGCAGTACTTC.

The V gene is TRBV5-1, the J gene TRBJ1-5; TRBD1 aligns across 8 bases. Germline V gene sequence: CDR1 SGHRS, CDR2 YFSETQ. With 2 bases clipped from V and 4 bases from J, the junction kept 2 bases outside the gene matches. The CDR3 runs 14 residues. This CDR3 is CASSLTGGNQPQHF. CDR3 bases: TGCGCCAGCAGCTTAACAGGGGGAAATCAGCCCCAGCATTTT.

This clone was observed once. The chain uses TRBV6-5 and TRBJ1-3, with 7 bases that match TRBD1. The V and J ends lost 0 bases and 8 bases, in that order; junction bases with no gene match: 10. CDR3 length: 16 residues. CDR1 MNHEY and CDR2 SVGAGI come from the germline V gene. CDR3 amino acids: CASSYSGRGSRDTIYF. The CDR3 region has the DNA TGTGCCAGCAGTTACTCTGGCAGGGGGTCTCGGGACACCATATATTTT.

The V gene is TRBV19, the J gene TRBJ2-7; 7 nucleotides line up with TRBD1. Germline CDR1 reads LNHDA; CDR2 reads SQIVND (reference sequence). V was pared by 3 bases and J by 2 bases, with 4 bases of the junction left unmatched. This CDR3 comprises 14 residues. The CDR3 bases are TGTGCCAGTAGTATGGGACAGAACACCTACGAGCAGTACTTC. It encodes CASSMGQNTYEQYF.

By share of the sample, this clone is medium-sized (0.01 to 0.1%). V is TRBV29-1 and J is TRBJ1-1; tentatively, D is TRBD1 (6 bases). The germline V gene has CDR1 SQVTM and CDR2 ANQGSEA. The CDR3 extends over 14 amino acids. The V and J ends lost 5 bases and 1 base respectively, with 14 bases between them. In DNA form, the CDR3 reads TGCAGCGTTCAGGTAACAGGGAAGAACACTGAAGCTTTCTTT. Translation gives CSVQVTGKNTEAFF.

This clone was seen more than once but under ten times. This rearrangement joins TRBV24-1 to TRBJ1-1; 7 bases align to TRBD1. From germline, CDR1 is KGHDR and CDR2 SFDVKD. CDR3 length: 13 residues. J lost 3 bases, V lost 7 bases, and 4 bases had no gene match. CDR3 DNA: TGTGCCACCAGGCTGGGGACAGACACTGAAGCTTTCTTT. Translating it yields CATRLGTDTEAFF.

The chain uses TRBV4-2 and TRBJ2-1, with 7 bases fitting TRBD2. Germline CDR1 LGHNA, CDR2 YNFKEQ. The CDR3 is 15 residues long. J gave up 5 bases and V 2 bases, and 6 bases lay outside the gene matches. The CDR3 is CASSQKARGNNEQFF. In nucleotides, the CDR3 is TGTGCCAGCAGCCAAAAGGCGCGGGGGAACAATGAGCAGTTCTTC.

The genes are TRBV6-4 and TRBJ1-5; D is possibly TRBD1 (6 bases). The germline V and J ends were trimmed by 5 bases and 4 bases, with 15 bases remaining between them. Germline V lookup: CDR1 MRHNA, CDR2 SNTAGT. This CDR3 has 15 amino acids. The CDR3 here is CASSPIHTGNQPQHF. Written as DNA, the CDR3 is TGTGCCAGCAGTCCGATTCATACAGGGAATCAGCCCCAGCATTTT.

The rearrangement joins TRBV15 to TRBJ2-7, with 7 bases lining up with TRBD2. CDR3 length: 15 amino acids. Trimming cost V 1 base and J 0 bases; bases outside gene matches: 3. Germline CDR1 and CDR2: LNHNV and YYDKDF (reference sequence). The CDR3 sequence is CATSRGRGSSYEQYF. The CDR3 region has the DNA TGTGCCACCAGCAGAGGACGCGGGAGCTCCTACGAGCAGTACTTC.

The J gene is TRBJ1-2, the V gene TRBV4-1; TRBD1 matches 8 bases. J was trimmed by 2 bases and V by 5 bases; bases with no gene match: 4. In germline, CDR1 is MGHRA, CDR2 YSYEKL. There are 14 residues in the CDR3. In DNA form, the CDR3 reads TGCGCCAGCAGCTTTCGGACAGGGAACTATGGCTACACCTTC. Amino acids: CASSFRTGNYGYTF.